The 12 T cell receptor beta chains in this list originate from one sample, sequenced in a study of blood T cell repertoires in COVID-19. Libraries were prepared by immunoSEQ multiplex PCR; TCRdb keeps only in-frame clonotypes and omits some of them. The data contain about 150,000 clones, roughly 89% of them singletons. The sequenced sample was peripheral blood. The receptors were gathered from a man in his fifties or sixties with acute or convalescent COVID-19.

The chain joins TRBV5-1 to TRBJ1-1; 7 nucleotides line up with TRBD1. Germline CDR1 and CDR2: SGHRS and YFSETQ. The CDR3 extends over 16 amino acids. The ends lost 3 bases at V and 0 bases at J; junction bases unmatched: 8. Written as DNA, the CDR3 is TGCGCCAGCAGCTCCACACCCGGGACAGTGAACACTGAAGCTTTCTTT. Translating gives CASSSTPGTVNTEAFF.

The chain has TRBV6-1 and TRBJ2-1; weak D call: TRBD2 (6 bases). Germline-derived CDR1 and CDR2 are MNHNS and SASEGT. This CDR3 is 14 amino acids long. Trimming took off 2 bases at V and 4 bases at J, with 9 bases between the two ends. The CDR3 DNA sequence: TGTGCCAGCAGTGAATGGGCGGGATACAATGAGCAGTTCTTC. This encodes CASSEWAGYNEQFF.

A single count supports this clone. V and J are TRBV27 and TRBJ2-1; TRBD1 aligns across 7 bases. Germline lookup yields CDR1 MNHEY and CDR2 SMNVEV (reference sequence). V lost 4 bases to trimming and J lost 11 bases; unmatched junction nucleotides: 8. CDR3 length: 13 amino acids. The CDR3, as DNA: TGTGCCAGCAGTTACCAGCGACAGGGAAAGCAGTTCTTC. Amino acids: CASSYQRQGKQFF.

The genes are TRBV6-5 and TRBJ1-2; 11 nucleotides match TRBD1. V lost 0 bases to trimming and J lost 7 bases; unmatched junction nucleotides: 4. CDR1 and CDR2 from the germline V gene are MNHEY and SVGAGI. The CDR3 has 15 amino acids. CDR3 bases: TGTGCCAGCAGTTACTCGTCCGGGACAGGGGGTGGCTACACCTTC. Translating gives CASSYSSGTGGGYTF.

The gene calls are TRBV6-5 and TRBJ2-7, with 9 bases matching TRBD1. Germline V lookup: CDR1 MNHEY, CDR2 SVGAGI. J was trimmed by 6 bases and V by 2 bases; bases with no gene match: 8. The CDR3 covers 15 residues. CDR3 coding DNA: TGTGCCAGCAGTTACCATACAGACAGGGGGGGCGAGCAGTACTTC. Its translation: CASSYHTDRGGEQYF.

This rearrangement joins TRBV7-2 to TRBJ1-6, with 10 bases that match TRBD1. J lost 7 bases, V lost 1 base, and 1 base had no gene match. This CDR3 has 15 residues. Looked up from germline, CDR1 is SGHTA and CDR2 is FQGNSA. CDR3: CASSLEGQGNSPLHF. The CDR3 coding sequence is TGTGCCAGCAGCTTAGAGGGACAGGGGAATTCACCCCTCCACTTT.

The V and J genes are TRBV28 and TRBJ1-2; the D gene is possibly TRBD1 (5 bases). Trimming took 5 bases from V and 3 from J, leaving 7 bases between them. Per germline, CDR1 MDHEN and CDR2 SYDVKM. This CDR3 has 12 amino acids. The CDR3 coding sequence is TGTGCCAGCAGTAGCAGGGACTATGGCTACACCTTC. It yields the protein CASSSRDYGYTF.

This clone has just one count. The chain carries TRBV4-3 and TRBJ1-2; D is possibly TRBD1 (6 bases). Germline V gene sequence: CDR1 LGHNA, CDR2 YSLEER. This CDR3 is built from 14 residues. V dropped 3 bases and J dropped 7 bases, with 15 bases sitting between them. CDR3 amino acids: CASSQDSGYGGYTF. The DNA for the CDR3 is TGCGCCAGCAGCCAGGACAGCGGCTATGGTGGCTACACCTTC.

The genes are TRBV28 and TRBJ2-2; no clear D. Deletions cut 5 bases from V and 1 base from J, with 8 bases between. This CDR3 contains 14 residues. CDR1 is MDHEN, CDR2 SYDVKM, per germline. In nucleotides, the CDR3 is TGTGCCAGCAGTCCACTCCTGAACACCGGGGAGCTGTTTTTT. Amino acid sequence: CASSPLLNTGELFF.

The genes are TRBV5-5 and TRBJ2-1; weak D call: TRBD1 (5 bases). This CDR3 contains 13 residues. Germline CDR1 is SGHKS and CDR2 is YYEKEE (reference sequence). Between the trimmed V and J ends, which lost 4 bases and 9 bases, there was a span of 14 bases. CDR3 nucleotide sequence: TGTGCCAGCAGCCCAGGGCCCGCCGGTGAGCAGTTCTTC. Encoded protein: CASSPGPAGEQFF.

CDR3 protein: CASSPGGYQETQYF. CDR3 nucleotides: TGTGCCAGCAGCCCGGGAGGGTACCAAGAGACCCAGTACTTC. The chain combines TRBV4-2 with TRBJ2-5, with TRBD2 matching 8 bases. There are 14 residues in the CDR3. Germline CDR1 LGHNA, CDR2 YNFKEQ. Trimming cost V 4 bases and J 0 bases; bases outside gene matches: 1.

CDR3 region: CASSQEVGGVKAFF. The DNA for the CDR3 is TGTGCCAGCAGCCAAGAAGTCGGGGGAGTCAAAGCTTTCTTT. The chain couples TRBV3-1 (or the pseudogene TRBV3-2) to TRBJ1-1; a possible D gene is TRBD1 (5 bases). This CDR3 is built from 14 residues. The V gene lost 0 bases and the J gene lost 9 bases, with 14 bases spanning the gap. Germline V CDR1 and CDR2: LGHDT, YNNKEL (reference sequence).